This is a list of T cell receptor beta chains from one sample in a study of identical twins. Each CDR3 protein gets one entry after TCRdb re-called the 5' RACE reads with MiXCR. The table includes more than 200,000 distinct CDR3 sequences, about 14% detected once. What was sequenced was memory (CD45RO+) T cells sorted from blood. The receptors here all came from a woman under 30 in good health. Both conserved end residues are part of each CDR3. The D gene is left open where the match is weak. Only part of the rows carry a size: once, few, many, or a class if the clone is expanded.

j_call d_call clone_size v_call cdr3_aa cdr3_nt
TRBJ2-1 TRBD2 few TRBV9 CASSFPTSGTNIEQFF TGTGCCAGCAGCTTCCCGACTAGCGGGACTAACATTGAGCAGTTCTTC
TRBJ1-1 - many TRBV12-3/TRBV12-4 CASYQDGNTEAFF TGTGCCAGCTACCAGGACGGAAACACTGAAGCTTTCTTT
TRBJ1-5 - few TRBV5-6 CASSLRTYQPQHF TGTGCCAGCAGCTTAAGGACATATCAGCCCCAGCATTTT
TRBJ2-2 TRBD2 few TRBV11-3 CASSLGGSRAQAGELFF TGTGCCAGCAGCTTAGGCGGGAGTCGGGCCCAGGCCGGGGAGCTGTTTTTT
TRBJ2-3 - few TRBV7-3 CASSFSPDTDTQYF TGTGCCAGCAGCTTTTCACCAGACACAGATACGCAGTATTTT
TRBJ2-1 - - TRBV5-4 CASRGDTYNEQFF TGTGCCAGCAGGGGGGACACCTACAATGAGCAGTTCTTC
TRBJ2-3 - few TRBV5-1 CASSWAGADTQYF TGCGCCAGCAGCTGGGCCGGCGCAGATACGCAGTATTTT
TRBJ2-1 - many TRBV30 CAWSVHGNEQFF TGTGCCTGGAGTGTTCATGGGAATGAGCAGTTCTTC
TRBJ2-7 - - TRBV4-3 CASSPSQGRGSYEQYF TGCGCCAGCAGCCCATCTCAGGGCCGGGGGTCCTACGAGCAGTACTTC
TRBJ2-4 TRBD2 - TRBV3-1 CATTKGLAGTPKNIQYF TGTGCCACCACCAAGGGGTTAGCGGGGACACCCAAAAACATTCAGTACTTC
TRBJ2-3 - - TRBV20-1 CSARWQGRGTDTQYF TGCAGTGCTAGATGGCAGGGGCGGGGTACAGATACGCAGTATTTT
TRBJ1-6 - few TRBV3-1 CASSQGINRNSPLHF TGTGCCAGCAGCCAAGGAATAAACAGAAATTCACCCCTCCACTTT
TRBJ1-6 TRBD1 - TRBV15 CATTRGDSPLHF TGTGCCACCACCAGGGGGGATTCACCCCTCCACTTT
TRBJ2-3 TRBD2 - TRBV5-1 CASSRGLAGAEKRTDTQYF TGCGCCAGCAGCCGAGGACTAGCGGGAGCGGAAAAGCGCACAGATACGCAGTATTTT
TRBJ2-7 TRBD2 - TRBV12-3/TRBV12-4 CASTTSGASYEQYF TGTGCCAGCACGACTAGCGGGGCCTCCTACGAGCAGTACTTC
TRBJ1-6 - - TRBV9 CASSPHAAGSPLHF TGTGCCAGCAGCCCACACGCCGCCGGGTCACCCCTCCACTTT
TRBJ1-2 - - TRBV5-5 CASSPNRDHYGYTF TGTGCCAGCAGCCCTAACAGGGACCACTATGGCTACACCTTC
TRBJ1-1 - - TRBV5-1 CASSRDRSSEAFF TGCGCCAGCAGCCGGGACCGCTCTTCTGAAGCTTTCTTT
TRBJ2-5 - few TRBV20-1 CSAKVSPGETQYF TGCAGTGCTAAAGTCTCCCCGGGGGAGACCCAGTACTTC
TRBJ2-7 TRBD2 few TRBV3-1 CASSGAEGRGLSYEQYF TGTGCCAGCAGCGGTGCTGAAGGGAGGGGCTTATCCTACGAGCAGTACTTC
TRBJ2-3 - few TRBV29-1 CSVEEGVRDTQYF TGCAGCGTTGAAGAGGGTGTGCGCGATACGCAGTATTTT
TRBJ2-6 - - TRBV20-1 CSARSGPGANVLTF TGCAGTGCTAGATCCGGGCCCGGGGCCAACGTCCTGACTTTC
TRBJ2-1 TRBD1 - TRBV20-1 CSAIPGQGRSEQFF TGCAGTGCAATCCCGGGACAGGGGAGGAGTGAGCAGTTCTTC
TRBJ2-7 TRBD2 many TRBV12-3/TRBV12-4 CASSLLAGGSYEQYF TGTGCCAGCAGCCTACTAGCGGGAGGATCTTACGAGCAGTACTTC
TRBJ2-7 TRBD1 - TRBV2 CASSYGTEVDEQYF TGTGCCAGCAGCTACGGGACAGAAGTCGACGAGCAGTACTTC
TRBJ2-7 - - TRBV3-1 CASSQAGVTSYEQYF TGTGCCAGCAGCCAAGCGGGGGTGACCTCCTACGAGCAGTACTTC
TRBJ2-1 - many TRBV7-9 CASSLLDSYNEQFF TGTGCCAGCAGCTTGCTAGACTCGTACAATGAGCAGTTCTTC